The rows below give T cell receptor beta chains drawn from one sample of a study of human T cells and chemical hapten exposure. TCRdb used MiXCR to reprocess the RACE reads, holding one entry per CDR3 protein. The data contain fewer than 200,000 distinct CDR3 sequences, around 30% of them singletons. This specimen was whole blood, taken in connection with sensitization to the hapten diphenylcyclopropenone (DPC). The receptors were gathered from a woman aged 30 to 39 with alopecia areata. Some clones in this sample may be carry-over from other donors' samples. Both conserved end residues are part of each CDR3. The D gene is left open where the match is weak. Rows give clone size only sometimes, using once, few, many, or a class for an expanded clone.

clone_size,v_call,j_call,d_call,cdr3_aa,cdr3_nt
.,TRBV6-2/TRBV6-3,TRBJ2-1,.,CASSQAQSSYNEQFF,TGTGCCAGCAGTCAAGCTCAGAGCTCCTACAATGAGCAGTTCTTC
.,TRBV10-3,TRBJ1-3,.,CAIATADGNTIYF,TGTGCCATAGCGACTGCCGATGGAAACACCATATATTTT
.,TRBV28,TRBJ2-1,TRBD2,CASVTSGAGKNEQFF,TGTGCCAGCGTCACTAGCGGGGCGGGTAAAAATGAGCAGTTCTTC
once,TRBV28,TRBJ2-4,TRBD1,CASSLQGARGNIQYF,TGTGCCAGCAGTCTTCAGGGGGCGAGAGGAAACATTCAGTACTTC
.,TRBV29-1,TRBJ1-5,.,CSVEEGRYPQHF,TGCAGCGTTGAAGAAGGGCGGTACCCCCAGCATTTT
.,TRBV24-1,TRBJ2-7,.,CATSAAGLYEQYF,TGTGCCACCAGTGCCGCAGGACTCTACGAGCAGTACTTC
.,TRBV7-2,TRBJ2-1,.,CASGVRNEQFF,TGTGCCAGCGGGGTAAGAAATGAGCAGTTCTTC
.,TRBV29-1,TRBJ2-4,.,CSVVGERKNIQYF,TGCAGCGTTGTCGGAGAGCGGAAAAACATTCAGTACTTC
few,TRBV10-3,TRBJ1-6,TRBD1,CAIGQDSASPLHF,TGTGCCATCGGACAGGACTCGGCCTCACCCCTCCACTTT
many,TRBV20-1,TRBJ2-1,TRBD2,CSAPKPGGANEQFF,TGCAGTGCTCCAAAACCGGGGGGAGCCAATGAGCAGTTCTTC
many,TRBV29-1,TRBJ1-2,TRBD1,CSVQGTDGYTF,TGCAGCGTGCAGGGGACAGATGGCTACACCTTC
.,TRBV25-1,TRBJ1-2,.,CASTLGYGYTF,TGTGCCAGCACCCTAGGATACGGCTACACCTTC
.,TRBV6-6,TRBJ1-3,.,CASGATGNTIYF,TGTGCCAGCGGGGCTACTGGAAACACCATATATTTT
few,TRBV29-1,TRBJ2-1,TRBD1,CSAGGTGGEGDEQFF,TGCAGCGCCGGGGGAACAGGGGGTGAAGGGGATGAGCAGTTCTTC
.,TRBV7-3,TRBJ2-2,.,CASSLTGQPNTGELFF,TGTGCCAGCAGCTTAACTGGGCAGCCGAACACCGGGGAGCTGTTTTTT
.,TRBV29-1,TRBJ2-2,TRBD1,CSMDRGTGELFF,TGCAGCATGGACAGGGGCACCGGGGAGCTGTTTTTT
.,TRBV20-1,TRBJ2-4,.,CSVPGSKNIQYF,TGCAGTGTTCCGGGATCCAAAAACATTCAGTACTTC
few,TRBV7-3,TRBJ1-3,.,CASSLNIAGRSPGNTIYF,TGTGCCAGCAGCTTAAACATAGCGGGACGGTCGCCTGGAAACACCATATATTTT
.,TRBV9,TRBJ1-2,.,CASHIDAGGEVIDYGYTF,TGTGCCAGCCATATCGACGCCGGGGGCGAGGTAATAGACTATGGCTACACCTTC
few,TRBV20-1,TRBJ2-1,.,CSARGTFHNEQFF,TGCAGTGCTAGAGGGACTTTTCACAATGAGCAGTTCTTC
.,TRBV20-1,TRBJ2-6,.,CSATGQGRFSGANVLTF,TGCAGTGCTACGGGGCAGGGGAGGTTTTCCGGGGCCAACGTCCTGACTTTC
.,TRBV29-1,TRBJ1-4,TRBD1,CSGRQGGKLFF,TGCAGCGGCAGACAGGGCGGAAAACTGTTTTTT